This T cell receptor beta chain was captured in a study of vaccination and CD4 T cells after COVID-19. Study background: Two Hispanic individuals were among six male and four female convalescent patients. Study outcomes and limitations: Spike mono-reactivity marked 304 of 307 vaccine-specific clones in convalescent patients.

Treatment described: roughly ten-day PBMC culture with coronavirus spike peptide pools or control peptides (ViraFEST assay). Nucleocapsid antibody negativity, seen both before and after vaccination, demonstrated that healthy vaccine recipients lacked earlier SARS-CoV-2 infection. IL-2 (about 10 IU/ml) and peptide pools (around 10 ug/ml) were added to cultures of a few million PBMCs per well. As to this clonotype: Its antigen is unknown.

Germline lookup yields CDR1 SNHLY and CDR2 FYNNEI. V trimming: 6 bases; J trimming: 4 bases; junction bases outside the gene matches: 4. CDR3 length: 14 residues. An Oncomine TCR Beta short-read assay was used to sequence the DNA from cultured CD4+ T cells. TCRdb re-analysed the PCR reads in MiXCR, keeping a single row per CDR3 protein. Of 16,000 or so distinct CDR3 sequences in the sample, around 72% were seen once. The J gene is TRBJ2-2, the V gene TRBV2; 8 nucleotides agree with TRBD1. The sample consisted of CD4+ T cells from blood, cultured in vitro, taken after SARS-CoV-2 vaccination. This clonotype was obtained from a human donor who received a COVID-19 vaccine. CDR3: CASRRQGSTGELFF. The CDR3 nucleotides are TGTGCCAGCAGGAGACAGGGGAGCACCGGGGAGCTGTTTTTT.